Listed below are T cell receptor beta chains from one sample, sequenced in a study of T cell repertoires in cytomegalovirus infection. These receptors' targets are unknown. TCRdb re-derived calls from the reads in MiXCR, one entry per CDR3 protein. Seen here are approximately 1,000,000 distinct CDR3 sequences, approximately 32% observed once, and the top ten hold roughly 12%. Sequencing was performed on cultured CD8+ T cells from PBMCs, taken from culture after CMV antigen stimulation. Receptors originate from a human donor in good health (CMV status not recorded). Some clones in this sample may be carry-over from other donors' samples. The conserved cysteine and the conserved F or W are not part of the CDR3 here. Fields, in order: V gene, J gene, CDR3 length, CDR3 protein.

V gene: TRBV9
J gene: TRBJ2-3
CDR3 length: 15
CDR3 protein: ASSVEWGTPSTDTQY

V gene: TRBV4-1
J gene: TRBJ1-1
CDR3 length: 15
CDR3 protein: ASSQVGPGHRSTEAF

V gene: TRBV27
J gene: TRBJ2-3
CDR3 length: 14
CDR3 protein: ASSLWSPSSTDTQY

V gene: TRBV6-6
J gene: TRBJ1-1
CDR3 length: 15
CDR3 protein: ASSYSNWQGVGTEAF

V gene: TRBV10-3
J gene: TRBJ1-3
CDR3 length: 15
CDR3 protein: AISESQGQSAGNTIY

V gene: TRBV28
J gene: TRBJ2-1
CDR3 length: 10
CDR3 protein: ASTEEYNEQF

V gene: TRBV6-6
J gene: TRBJ2-3
CDR3 length: 15
CDR3 protein: ASSYLAGGPGTDTQY

V gene: TRBV20-1
J gene: TRBJ2-7
CDR3 length: 12
CDR3 protein: SARAPGGQYEQY

V gene: TRBV12-3/TRBV12-4
J gene: TRBJ2-2
CDR3 length: 14
CDR3 protein: ASSFVHSGRAGELF

V gene: TRBV6-1
J gene: TRBJ2-4
CDR3 length: 11
CDR3 protein: ASSIAGANIQY

V gene: TRBV20-1
J gene: TRBJ2-5
CDR3 length: 14
CDR3 protein: SARDRRRGDQETQY

V gene: TRBV7-2
J gene: TRBJ1-5
CDR3 length: 14
CDR3 protein: TSSARTRETRQPQH

V gene: TRBV27
J gene: TRBJ2-1
CDR3 length: 13
CDR3 protein: ASSLPGGVGNEQF

V gene: TRBV20-1
J gene: TRBJ2-3
CDR3 length: 12
CDR3 protein: SARDPISTDTQY

V gene: TRBV11-1
J gene: TRBJ2-1
CDR3 length: 15
CDR3 protein: ASSSIAGGSSYNEQF

V gene: TRBV7-6
J gene: TRBJ1-4
CDR3 length: 15
CDR3 protein: ASSLTGQGAFLRKLF

V gene: TRBV4-1
J gene: TRBJ1-2
CDR3 length: 13
CDR3 protein: ASSREDRGNYGYT

V gene: TRBV27
J gene: TRBJ1-2
CDR3 length: 14
CDR3 protein: ASSLVARDINYGYT

V gene: TRBV7-8
J gene: TRBJ2-3
CDR3 length: 15
CDR3 protein: ASSLDPGQGITDTQY

V gene: TRBV27
J gene: TRBJ2-3
CDR3 length: 15
CDR3 protein: ASTPGTSGGAVDTQY

V gene: TRBV7-8
J gene: TRBJ1-1
CDR3 length: 13
CDR3 protein: ASSLVVPEGTEAF

V gene: TRBV4-2
J gene: TRBJ2-1
CDR3 length: 14
CDR3 protein: ASSQDNGNLYNEQF

V gene: TRBV7-2
J gene: TRBJ2-5
CDR3 length: 15
CDR3 protein: ASSLGRRGGGQETQY

V gene: TRBV6-2/TRBV6-3
J gene: TRBJ2-5
CDR3 length: 17
CDR3 protein: ASSYSVPRMGTYQETQY

V gene: TRBV27
J gene: TRBJ2-3
CDR3 length: 13
CDR3 protein: ASSPRTLLADTQY

V gene: TRBV18
J gene: TRBJ1-2
CDR3 length: 14
CDR3 protein: ASSPGTGGFPYGYT

V gene: TRBV7-2
J gene: TRBJ2-1
CDR3 length: 13
CDR3 protein: ASSFEADLYNEQF

V gene: TRBV29-1
J gene: TRBJ2-1
CDR3 length: 13
CDR3 protein: SAPLAGGSYNEQF

V gene: TRBV7-2
J gene: TRBJ1-2
CDR3 length: 13
CDR3 protein: ASSLSDRGWGGYT

V gene: TRBV19
J gene: TRBJ2-5
CDR3 length: 13
CDR3 protein: ASSIGQDPQETQY

V gene: TRBV7-9
J gene: TRBJ2-3
CDR3 length: 14
CDR3 protein: ASRDTGESSTDTQY

V gene: TRBV7-6
J gene: TRBJ2-5
CDR3 length: 14
CDR3 protein: ASSPLPTGERGTQY

V gene: TRBV27
J gene: TRBJ1-2
CDR3 length: 11
CDR3 protein: ASSLRDYYGYT

V gene: TRBV6-8
J gene: TRBJ2-7
CDR3 length: 14
CDR3 protein: ASSYPGTGGIHEQY

V gene: TRBV20-1
J gene: TRBJ2-1
CDR3 length: 12
CDR3 protein: SATGTGPYNEQF

V gene: TRBV7-3
J gene: TRBJ1-1
CDR3 length: 12
CDR3 protein: ASSLTPGDTEAF

V gene: TRBV4-1
J gene: TRBJ2-2
CDR3 length: 14
CDR3 protein: ASSQVWGPATGELF

V gene: TRBV18
J gene: TRBJ1-2
CDR3 length: 12
CDR3 protein: ASSPHRDNYGYT

V gene: TRBV28
J gene: TRBJ2-1
CDR3 length: 13
CDR3 protein: ASRMRGGRVSEQF

V gene: TRBV19
J gene: TRBJ2-1
CDR3 length: 13
CDR3 protein: ASSWPVVPYNEQF

V gene: TRBV27
J gene: TRBJ2-5
CDR3 length: 10
CDR3 protein: ASQGGGETQY

V gene: TRBV19
J gene: TRBJ1-1
CDR3 length: 13
CDR3 protein: ASSIRGQGYTEAF

V gene: TRBV6-5
J gene: TRBJ2-1
CDR3 length: 10
CDR3 protein: ASSYSGTVKF

V gene: TRBV19
J gene: TRBJ2-3
CDR3 length: 15
CDR3 protein: ASSLREPAPGTDTQY

V gene: TRBV7-2
J gene: TRBJ2-1
CDR3 length: 13
CDR3 protein: ASIQNWAGNNEQF